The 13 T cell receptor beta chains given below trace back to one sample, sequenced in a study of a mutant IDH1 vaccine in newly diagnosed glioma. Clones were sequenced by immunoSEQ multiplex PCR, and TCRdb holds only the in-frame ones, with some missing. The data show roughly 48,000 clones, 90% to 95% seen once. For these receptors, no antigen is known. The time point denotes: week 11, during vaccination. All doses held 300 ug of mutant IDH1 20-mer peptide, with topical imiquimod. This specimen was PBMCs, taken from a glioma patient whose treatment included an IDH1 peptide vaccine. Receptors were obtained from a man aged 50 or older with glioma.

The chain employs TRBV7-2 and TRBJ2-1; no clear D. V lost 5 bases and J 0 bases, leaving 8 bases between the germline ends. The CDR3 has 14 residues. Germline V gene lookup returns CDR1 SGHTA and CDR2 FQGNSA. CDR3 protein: CASSQEGSYNEQFF. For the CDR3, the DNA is TGTGCCAGCAGCCAGGAAGGCTCCTACAATGAGCAGTTCTTC. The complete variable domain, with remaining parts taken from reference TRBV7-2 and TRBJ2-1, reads GAGVSQSPSNKVTEKGKDVELRCDPISGHTALYWYRQSLGQGLEFLIYFQGNSAPDKSGLPSDRFSAERTGGSVSTLTIQRTQQEDSAVYLCASSQEGSYNEQFFGPGTRLTVL.

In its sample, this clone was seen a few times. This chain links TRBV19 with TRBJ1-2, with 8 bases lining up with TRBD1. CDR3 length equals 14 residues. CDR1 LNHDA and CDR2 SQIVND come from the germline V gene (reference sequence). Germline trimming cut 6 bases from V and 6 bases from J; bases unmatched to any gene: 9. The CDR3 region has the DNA TGTGCCAGTAGAGCCCCGGACAGGGTGCATGGCTACACCTTC. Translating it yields CASRAPDRVHGYTF.

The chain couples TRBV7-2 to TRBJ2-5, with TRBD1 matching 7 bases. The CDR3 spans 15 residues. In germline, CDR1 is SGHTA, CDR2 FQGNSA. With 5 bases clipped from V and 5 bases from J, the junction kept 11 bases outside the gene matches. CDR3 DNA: TGTGCCAGCAGCAAGGGGACAGCCCGGGTGGAGACCCAGTACTTC. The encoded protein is CASSKGTARVETQYF. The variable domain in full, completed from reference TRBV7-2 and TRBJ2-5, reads GAGVSQSPSNKVTEKGKDVELRCDPISGHTALYWYRQSLGQGLEFLIYFQGNSAPDKSGLPSDRFSAERTGGSVSTLTIQRTQQEDSAVYLCASSKGTARVETQYFGPGTRLLVL.

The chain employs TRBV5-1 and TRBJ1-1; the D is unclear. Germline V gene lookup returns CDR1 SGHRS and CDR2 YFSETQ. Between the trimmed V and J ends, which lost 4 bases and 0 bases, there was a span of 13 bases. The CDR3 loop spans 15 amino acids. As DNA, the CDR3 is TGCGCCAGCAGCACAGAGGCAACTCTGAACACTGAAGCTTTCTTT. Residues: CASSTEATLNTEAFF.

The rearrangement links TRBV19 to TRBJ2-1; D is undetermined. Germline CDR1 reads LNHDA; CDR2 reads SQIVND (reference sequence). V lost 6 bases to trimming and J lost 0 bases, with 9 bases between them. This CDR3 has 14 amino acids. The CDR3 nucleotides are TGTGCCAGTAGCCAGCAGAACTCCTACAATGAGCAGTTCTTC. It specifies CASSQQNSYNEQFF. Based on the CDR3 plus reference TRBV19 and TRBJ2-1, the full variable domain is DGGITQSPKYLFRKEGQNVTLSCEQNLNHDAMYWYRQDPGQGLRLIYYSQIVNDFQKGDIAEGYSVSREKKESFPLTVTSAQKNPTAFYLCASSQQNSYNEQFFGPGTRLTVL.

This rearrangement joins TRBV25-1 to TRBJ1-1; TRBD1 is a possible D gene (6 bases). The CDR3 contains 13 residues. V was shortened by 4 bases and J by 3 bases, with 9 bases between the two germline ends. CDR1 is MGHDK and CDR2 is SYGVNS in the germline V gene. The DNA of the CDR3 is TGTGCCAGCAGTGTTCAGGGGTACACTGAAGCTTTCTTT. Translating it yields CASSVQGYTEAFF.

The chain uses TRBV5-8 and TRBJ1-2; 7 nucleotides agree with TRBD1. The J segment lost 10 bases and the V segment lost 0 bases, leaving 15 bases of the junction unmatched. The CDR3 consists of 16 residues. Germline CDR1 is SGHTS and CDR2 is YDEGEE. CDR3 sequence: CASSLVGQVDSGAYTF. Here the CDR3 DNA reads TGTGCCAGCAGCTTGGTTGGACAGGTCGATTCCGGAGCCTACACCTTC.

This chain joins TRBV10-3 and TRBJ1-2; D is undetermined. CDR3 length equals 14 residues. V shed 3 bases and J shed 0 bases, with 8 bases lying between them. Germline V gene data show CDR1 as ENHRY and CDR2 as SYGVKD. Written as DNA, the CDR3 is TGTGCCATCAGTGAAGGAATCGCTAACTATGGCTACACCTTC. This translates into CAISEGIANYGYTF.

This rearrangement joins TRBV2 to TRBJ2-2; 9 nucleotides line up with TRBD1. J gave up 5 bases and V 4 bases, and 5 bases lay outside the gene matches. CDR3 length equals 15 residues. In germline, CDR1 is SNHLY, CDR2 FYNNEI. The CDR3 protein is CASSGTGEWTGELFF. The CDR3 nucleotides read TGTGCCAGCAGTGGGACAGGGGAATGGACCGGGGAGCTGTTTTTT. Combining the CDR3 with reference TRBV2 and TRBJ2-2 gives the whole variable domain EPEVTQTPSHQVTQMGQEVILRCVPISNHLYFYWYRQILGQKVEFLVSFYNNEISEKSEIFDDQFSVERPDGSNFTLKIRSTKLEDSAMYFCASSGTGEWTGELFFGEGSRLTVL.

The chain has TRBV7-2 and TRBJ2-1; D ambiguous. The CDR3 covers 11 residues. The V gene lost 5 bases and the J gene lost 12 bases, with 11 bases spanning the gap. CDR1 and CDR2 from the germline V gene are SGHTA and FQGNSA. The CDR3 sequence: CASSATTLQFF. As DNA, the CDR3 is TGTGCCAGCAGCGCCACCACTCTGCAGTTCTTC.

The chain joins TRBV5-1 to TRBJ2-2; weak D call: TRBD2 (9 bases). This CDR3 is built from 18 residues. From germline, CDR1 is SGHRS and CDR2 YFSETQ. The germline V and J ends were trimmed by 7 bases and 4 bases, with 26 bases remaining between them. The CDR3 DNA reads TGCGCCAGCCGCGGGAGGGTCCAGGGGGCCGCCGCCACCGGGGAGCTGTTTTTT. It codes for CASRGRVQGAAATGELFF.

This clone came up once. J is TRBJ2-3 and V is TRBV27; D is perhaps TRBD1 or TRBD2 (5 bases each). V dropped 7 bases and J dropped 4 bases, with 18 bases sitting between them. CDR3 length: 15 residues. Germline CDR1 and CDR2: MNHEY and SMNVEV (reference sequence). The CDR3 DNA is TGTGCCAGCACTGGACATTCCGAGAGGGCAGATACGCAGTATTTT. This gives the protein CASTGHSERADTQYF.

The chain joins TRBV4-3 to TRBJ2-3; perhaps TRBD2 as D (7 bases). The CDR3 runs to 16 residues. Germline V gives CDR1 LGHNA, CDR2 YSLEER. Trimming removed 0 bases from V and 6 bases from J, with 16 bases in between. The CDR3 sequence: CASSQDWTRGADTQYF. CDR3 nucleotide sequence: TGCGCCAGCAGCCAAGATTGGACTAGGGGGGCGGATACGCAGTATTTT.